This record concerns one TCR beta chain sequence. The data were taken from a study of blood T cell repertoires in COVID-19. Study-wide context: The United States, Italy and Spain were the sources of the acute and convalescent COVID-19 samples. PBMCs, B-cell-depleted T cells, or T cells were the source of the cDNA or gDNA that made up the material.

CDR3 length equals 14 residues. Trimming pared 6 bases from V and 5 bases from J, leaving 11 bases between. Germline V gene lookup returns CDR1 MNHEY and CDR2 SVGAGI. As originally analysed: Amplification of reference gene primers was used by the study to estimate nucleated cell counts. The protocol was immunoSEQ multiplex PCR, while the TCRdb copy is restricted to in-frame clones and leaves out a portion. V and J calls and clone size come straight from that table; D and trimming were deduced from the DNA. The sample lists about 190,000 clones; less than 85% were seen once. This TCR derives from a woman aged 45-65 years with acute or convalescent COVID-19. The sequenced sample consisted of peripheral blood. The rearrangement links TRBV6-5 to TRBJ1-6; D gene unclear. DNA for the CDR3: TGTGCCAGCAGGATAGACTTCAATAATTCACCCCTCCACTTT. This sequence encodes CASRIDFNNSPLHF.